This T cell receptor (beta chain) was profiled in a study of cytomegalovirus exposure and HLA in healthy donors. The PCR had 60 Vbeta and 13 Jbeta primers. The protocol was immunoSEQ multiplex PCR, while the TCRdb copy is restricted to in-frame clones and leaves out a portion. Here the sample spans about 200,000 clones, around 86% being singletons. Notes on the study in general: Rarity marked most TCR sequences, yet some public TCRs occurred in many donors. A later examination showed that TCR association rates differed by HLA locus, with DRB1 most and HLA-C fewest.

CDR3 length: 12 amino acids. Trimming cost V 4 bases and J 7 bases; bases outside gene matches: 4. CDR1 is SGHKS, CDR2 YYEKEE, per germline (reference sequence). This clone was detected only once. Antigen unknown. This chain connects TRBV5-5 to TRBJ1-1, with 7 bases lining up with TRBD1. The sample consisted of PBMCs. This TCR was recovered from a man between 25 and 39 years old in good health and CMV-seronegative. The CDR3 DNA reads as TGTGCCAGCAGCCGGCGACAGGGTGAAGCTTTCTTT. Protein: CASSRRQGEAFF.